Presented here are 7 T cell receptor beta chains from one specimen sequenced in a study of blood T cell repertoires in COVID-19. Assay used: immunoSEQ multiplex PCR; TCRdb lists only in-frame clones, some missing. The profile shows around 72,000 clones, roughly four fifths of them singletons. Sequencing used peripheral blood. The receptors were gathered from an older woman with acute or convalescent COVID-19.

V usage is TRBV2 and J usage is TRBJ1-3; TRBD1 matches at 8 bases. Germline V gene sequence: CDR1 SNHLY, CDR2 FYNNEI. The CDR3 consists of 14 residues. V was pared by 3 bases and J by 6 bases, with 4 bases of the junction left unmatched. DNA for the CDR3: TGTGCCAGCAGTGAGGGACAGGTGAAAAACACCATATATTTT. Translated: CASSEGQVKNTIYF.

The chain couples TRBV6-1 to TRBJ1-2; D not resolved. Germline V gene sequence: CDR1 MNHNS, CDR2 SASEGT. V was clipped by 1 base and J by 4 bases, with 16 bases between them. The CDR3 extends over 16 amino acids. In DNA, the CDR3 is TGTGCCAGCAGTGAAGGGGAGACCTCGGGCGGCTATGGCTACACCTTC. Residues: CASSEGETSGGYGYTF.

The V call is TRBV7-9, the J call TRBJ2-5; 10 bases agree with TRBD1. After removal of 3 bases from V and 0 bases from J, the junction contained 7 bases not matched to a gene. From germline, CDR1 is SEHNR and CDR2 FQNEAQ (reference sequence). The CDR3 length is 17 residues. For the CDR3, the DNA is TGTGCCAGCAGCTTTCCGAAGGACAGGGGGAACCAAGAGACCCAGTACTTC. Protein product: CASSFPKDRGNQETQYF.

The CDR3 DNA follows: TGTGCCAGCAGTTTGCCGGGACAGGGGAGTAAGCAGCCCCAGCATTTT. It yields the protein CASSLPGQGSKQPQHF. The chain links TRBV28 to TRBJ1-5; 10 bases match TRBD1. This CDR3 spans 16 amino acids. Germline lookup yields CDR1 MDHEN and CDR2 SYDVKM. The V gene end was trimmed by 3 bases and the J gene end by 7 bases; junction bases not matched to a gene: 9.

The V and J genes are TRBV5-1 and TRBJ1-4; a weak D match, TRBD1 (6 bases). Trimming pared 7 bases from V and 1 base from J, leaving 11 bases between. Germline V lookup: CDR1 SGHRS, CDR2 YFSETQ. This CDR3 has 14 residues. The CDR3: CASRPGVTNEKLFF. The DNA for the CDR3 is TGCGCCAGCCGCCCAGGGGTAACTAATGAAAAACTGTTTTTT.

The gene calls are TRBV7-9 and TRBJ1-1, with D perhaps TRBD1 (6 bases). The CDR3 sequence is 15 residues long. Germline V gene data show CDR1 as SEHNR and CDR2 as FQNEAQ (reference sequence). The V gene lost 6 bases and the J gene lost 2 bases, with 16 bases spanning the gap. As DNA, the CDR3 is TGTGCCAGCAGGCCTAAACAGGGTTTAAACACTGAAGCTTTCTTT. Its translation is CASRPKQGLNTEAFF. The whole variable domain, remainder taken from reference TRBV7-9 and TRBJ1-1, is DTGVSQNPRHKITKRGQNVTFRCDPISEHNRLYWYRQTLGQGPEFLTYFQNEAQLEKSRLLSDRFSAERPKGSFSTLEIQRTEQGDSAMYLCASRPKQGLNTEAFFGQGTRLTVV.

With respect to this clone: Additional DNA sequences in this sample encode the identical CDR3. The chain joins TRBV19 to TRBJ1-5; D gene uncertain. Trimming removed 3 bases at V and 4 bases at J, with 4 bases between. CDR1 is LNHDA and CDR2 is SQIVND in the germline V gene (reference sequence). The CDR3 runs 12 residues. This CDR3 reads CASSIRNQPQHF. The CDR3 bases are TGTGCCAGTAGTATCCGGAATCAGCCCCAGCATTTT.